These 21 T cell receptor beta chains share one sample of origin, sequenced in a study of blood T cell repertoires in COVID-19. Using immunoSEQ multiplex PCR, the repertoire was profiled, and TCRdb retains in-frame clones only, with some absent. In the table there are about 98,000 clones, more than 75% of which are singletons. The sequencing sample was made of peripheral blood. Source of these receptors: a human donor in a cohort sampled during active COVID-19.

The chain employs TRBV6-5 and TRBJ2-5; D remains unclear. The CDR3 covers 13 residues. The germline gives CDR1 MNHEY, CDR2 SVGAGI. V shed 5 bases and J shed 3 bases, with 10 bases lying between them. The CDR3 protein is CASSQQAEETQYF. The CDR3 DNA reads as TGTGCCAGCAGTCAGCAGGCTGAAGAGACCCAGTACTTC.

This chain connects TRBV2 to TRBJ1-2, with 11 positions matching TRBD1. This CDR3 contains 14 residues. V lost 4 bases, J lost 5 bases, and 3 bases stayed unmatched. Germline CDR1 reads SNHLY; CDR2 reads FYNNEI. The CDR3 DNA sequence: TGTGCCAGCAGTGGGGACAGGGGGATATATGGCTACACCTTC. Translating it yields CASSGDRGIYGYTF.

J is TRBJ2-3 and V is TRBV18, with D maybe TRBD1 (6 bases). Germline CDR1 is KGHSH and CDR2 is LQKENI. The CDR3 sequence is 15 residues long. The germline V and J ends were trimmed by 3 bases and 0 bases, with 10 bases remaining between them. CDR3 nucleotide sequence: TGTGCCAGCTCACCTTTTACAGGGAGCACAGATACGCAGTATTTT. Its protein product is CASSPFTGSTDTQYF.

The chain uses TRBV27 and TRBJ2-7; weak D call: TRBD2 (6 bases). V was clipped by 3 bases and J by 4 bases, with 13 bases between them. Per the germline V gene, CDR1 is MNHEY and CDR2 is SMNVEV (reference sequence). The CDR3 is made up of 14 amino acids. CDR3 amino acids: CASSLSSGFYEQYF. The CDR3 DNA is TGTGCCAGCAGTTTGAGTAGCGGATTTTACGAGCAGTACTTC.

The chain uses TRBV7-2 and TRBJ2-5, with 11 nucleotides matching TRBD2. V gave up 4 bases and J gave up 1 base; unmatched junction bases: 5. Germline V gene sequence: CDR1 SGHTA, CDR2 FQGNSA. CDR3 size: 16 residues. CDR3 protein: CASSSISGGAQETQYF. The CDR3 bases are TGTGCCAGCAGCTCCATTAGCGGGGGGGCCCAAGAGACCCAGTACTTC.

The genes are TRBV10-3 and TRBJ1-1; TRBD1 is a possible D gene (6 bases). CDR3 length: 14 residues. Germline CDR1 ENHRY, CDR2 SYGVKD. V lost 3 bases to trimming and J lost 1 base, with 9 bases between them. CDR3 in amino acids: CAISEHRANTEAFF. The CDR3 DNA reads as TGTGCCATCAGTGAACACAGGGCGAACACTGAAGCTTTCTTT.

CDR3 protein: CASSARQANEKLFF. CDR3 DNA sequence: TGTGCCAGCAGCGCCCGACAGGCTAATGAAAAACTGTTTTTT. The chain employs TRBV9 and TRBJ1-4; D perhaps matches TRBD1 (6 bases). Germline V gene data show CDR1 as SGDLS and CDR2 as YYNGEE. CDR3 size: 14 residues. With 3 bases removed from V and 3 bases from J, the gap between germline ends came to 9 bases.

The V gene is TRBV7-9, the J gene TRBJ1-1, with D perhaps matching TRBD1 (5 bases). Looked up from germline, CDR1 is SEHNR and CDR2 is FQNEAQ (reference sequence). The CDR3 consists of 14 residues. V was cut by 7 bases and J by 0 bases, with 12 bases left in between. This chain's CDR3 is CASNRQSLNTEAFF. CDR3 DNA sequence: TGTGCCAGCAACAGACAGTCTTTGAACACTGAAGCTTTCTTT.

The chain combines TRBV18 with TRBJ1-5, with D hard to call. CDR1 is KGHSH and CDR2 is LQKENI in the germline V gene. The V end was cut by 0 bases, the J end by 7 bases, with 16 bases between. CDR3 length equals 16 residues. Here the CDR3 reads CASSPPLGRSEQPQHF. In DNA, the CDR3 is TGTGCCAGCTCACCACCGTTGGGCCGGTCGGAACAGCCCCAGCATTTT.

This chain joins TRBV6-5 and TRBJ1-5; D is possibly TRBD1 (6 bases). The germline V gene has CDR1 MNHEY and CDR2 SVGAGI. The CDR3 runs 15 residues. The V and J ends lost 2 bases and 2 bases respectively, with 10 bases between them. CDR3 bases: TGTGCCAGCAGTTACGCCAGGGGAGGCAATCAGCCCCAGCATTTT. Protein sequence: CASSYARGGNQPQHF.

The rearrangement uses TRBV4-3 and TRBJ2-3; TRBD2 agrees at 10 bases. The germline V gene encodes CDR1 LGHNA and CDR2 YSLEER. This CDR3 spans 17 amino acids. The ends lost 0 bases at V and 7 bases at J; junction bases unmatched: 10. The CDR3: CASSQEGNSGGSNTQYF. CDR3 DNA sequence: TGCGCCAGCAGCCAAGAGGGGAATAGCGGGGGGTCAAATACGCAGTATTTT.

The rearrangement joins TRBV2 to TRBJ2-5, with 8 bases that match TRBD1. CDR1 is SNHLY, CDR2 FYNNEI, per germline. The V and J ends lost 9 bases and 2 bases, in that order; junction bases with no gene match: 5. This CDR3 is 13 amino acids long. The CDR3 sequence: CASTGQAQETQYF. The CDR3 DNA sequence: TGTGCCAGTACGGGACAGGCGCAAGAGACCCAGTACTTC.

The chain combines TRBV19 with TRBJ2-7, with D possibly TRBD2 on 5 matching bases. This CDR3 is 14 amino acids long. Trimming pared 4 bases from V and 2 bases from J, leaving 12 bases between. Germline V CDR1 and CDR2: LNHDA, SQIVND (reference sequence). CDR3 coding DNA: TGTGCCAGTAGTAGGAGCCGAGGGCCCTACGAGCAGTACTTC. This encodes CASSRSRGPYEQYF.

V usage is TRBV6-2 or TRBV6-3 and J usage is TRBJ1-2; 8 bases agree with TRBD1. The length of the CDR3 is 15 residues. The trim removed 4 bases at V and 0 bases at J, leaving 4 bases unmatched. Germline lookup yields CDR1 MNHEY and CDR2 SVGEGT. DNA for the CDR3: TGTGCCAGCAGTTCCCGGACAGGGACTAACTATGGCTACACCTTC. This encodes CASSSRTGTNYGYTF.

The CDR3, as DNA: TGTGCCAGCAGCTTAGTGGCGCAGGGTGGAGCCGGGGAGCTGTTTTTT. Its translation: CASSLVAQGGAGELFF. This chain links TRBV11-2 with TRBJ2-2; possible D gene TRBD1, 5 bases. V was pared by 1 base and J by 6 bases, with 15 bases between. The CDR3 has 16 residues. The germline CDR1 and CDR2 sequences are SGHAT and FQNNGV.

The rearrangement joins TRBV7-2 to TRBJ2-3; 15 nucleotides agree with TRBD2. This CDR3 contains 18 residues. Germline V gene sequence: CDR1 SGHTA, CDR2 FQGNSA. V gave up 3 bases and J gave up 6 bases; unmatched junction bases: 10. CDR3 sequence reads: CASSFEGTSGGPPDTQYF. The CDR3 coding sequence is TGTGCCAGCAGCTTCGAAGGGACTAGCGGGGGGCCCCCCGATACGCAGTATTTT. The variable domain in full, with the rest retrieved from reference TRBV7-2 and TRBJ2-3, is GAGVSQSPSNKVTEKGKDVELRCDPISGHTALYWYRQSLGQGLEFLIYFQGNSAPDKSGLPSDRFSAERTGGSVSTLTIQRTQQEDSAVYLCASSFEGTSGGPPDTQYFGPGTRLTVL.

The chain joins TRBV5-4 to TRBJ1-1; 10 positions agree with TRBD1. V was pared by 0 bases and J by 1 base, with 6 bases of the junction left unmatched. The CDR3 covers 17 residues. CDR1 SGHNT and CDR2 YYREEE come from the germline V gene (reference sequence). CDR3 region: CASSLGGDRGSNTEAFF. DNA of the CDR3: TGTGCCAGCAGCTTGGGCGGGGACAGGGGTTCGAACACTGAAGCTTTCTTT.

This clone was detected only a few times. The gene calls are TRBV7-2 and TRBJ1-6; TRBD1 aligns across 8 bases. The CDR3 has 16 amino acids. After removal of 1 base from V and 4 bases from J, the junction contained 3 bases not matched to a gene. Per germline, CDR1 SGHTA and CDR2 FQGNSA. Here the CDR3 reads CASSLETGAYNSPLHF. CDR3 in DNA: TGTGCCAGCAGCTTAGAGACAGGGGCGTATAATTCACCCCTCCACTTT.

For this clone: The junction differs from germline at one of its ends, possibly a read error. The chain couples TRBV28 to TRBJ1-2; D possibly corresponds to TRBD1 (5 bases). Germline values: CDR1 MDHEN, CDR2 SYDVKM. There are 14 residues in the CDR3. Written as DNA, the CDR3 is TGTGCCAGCATACCGATAGAGACAAGAAAGGGGCCCAGCTTC. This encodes CASIPIETRKGPSF.

The chain's CDR3 is CASSPGTAGSPEAFF. CDR3 DNA sequence: TGTGCCAGCAGCCCAGGAACCGCAGGAAGTCCTGAAGCTTTCTTT. The chain couples TRBV3-1 (or the pseudogene TRBV3-2) to TRBJ1-1; D uncertain. There are 15 residues in the CDR3. Germline lookup yields CDR1 LGHDT and CDR2 YNNKEL (reference sequence). V lost 4 bases and J 6 bases, leaving 18 bases between the germline ends.

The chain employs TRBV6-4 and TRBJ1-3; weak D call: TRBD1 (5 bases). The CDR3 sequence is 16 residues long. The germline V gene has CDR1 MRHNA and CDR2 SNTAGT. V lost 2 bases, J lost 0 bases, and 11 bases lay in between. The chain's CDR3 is CASSDVTGSSGNTIYF. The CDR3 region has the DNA TGTGCCAGCAGTGACGTTACAGGCAGCTCTGGAAACACCATATATTTT.